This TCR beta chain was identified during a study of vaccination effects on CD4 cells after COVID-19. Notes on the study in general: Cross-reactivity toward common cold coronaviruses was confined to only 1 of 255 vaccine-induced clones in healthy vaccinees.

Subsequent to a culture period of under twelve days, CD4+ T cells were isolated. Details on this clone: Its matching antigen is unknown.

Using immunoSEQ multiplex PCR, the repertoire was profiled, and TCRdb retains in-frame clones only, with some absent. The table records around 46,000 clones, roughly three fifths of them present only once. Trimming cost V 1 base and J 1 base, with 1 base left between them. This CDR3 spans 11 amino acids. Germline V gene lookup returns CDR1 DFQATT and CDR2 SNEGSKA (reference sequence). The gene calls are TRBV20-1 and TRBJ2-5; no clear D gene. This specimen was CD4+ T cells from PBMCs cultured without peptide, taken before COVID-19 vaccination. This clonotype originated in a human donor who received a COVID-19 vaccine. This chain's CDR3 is CSARAQETQYF. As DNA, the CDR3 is TGCAGTGCTAGAGCCCAAGAGACCCAGTACTTC.